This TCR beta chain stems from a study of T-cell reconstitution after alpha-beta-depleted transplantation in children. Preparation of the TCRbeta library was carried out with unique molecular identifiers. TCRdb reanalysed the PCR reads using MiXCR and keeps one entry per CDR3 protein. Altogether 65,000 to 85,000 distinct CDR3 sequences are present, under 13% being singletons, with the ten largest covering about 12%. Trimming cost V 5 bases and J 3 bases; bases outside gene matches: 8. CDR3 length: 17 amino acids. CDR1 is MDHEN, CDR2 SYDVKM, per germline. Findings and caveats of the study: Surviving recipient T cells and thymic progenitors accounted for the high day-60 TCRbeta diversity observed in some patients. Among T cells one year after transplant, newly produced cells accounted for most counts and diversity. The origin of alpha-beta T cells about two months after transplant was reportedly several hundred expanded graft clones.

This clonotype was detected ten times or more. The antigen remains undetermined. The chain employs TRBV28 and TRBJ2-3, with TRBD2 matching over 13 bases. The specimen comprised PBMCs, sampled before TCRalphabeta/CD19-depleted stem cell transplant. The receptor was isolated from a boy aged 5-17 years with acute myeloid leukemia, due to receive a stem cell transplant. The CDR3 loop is CASSAPGLAGRTDTQYF. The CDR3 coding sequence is TGTGCCAGCAGTGCACCGGGACTAGCGGGGAGGACAGATACGCAGTATTTT.